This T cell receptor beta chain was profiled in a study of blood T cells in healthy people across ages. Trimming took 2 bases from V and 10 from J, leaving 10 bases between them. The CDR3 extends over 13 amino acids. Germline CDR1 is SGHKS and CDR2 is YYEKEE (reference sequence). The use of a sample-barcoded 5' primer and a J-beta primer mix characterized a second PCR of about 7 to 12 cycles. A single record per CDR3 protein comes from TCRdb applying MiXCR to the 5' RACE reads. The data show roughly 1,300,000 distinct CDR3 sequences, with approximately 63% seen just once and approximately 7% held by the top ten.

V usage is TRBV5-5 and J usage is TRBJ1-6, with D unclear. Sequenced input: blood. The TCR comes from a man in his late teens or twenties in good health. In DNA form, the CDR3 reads TGTGCCAGCAGCTTTGGGATTGGGTCACCCCTCCACTTT. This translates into CASSFGIGSPLHF. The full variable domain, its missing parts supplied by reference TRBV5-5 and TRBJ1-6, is DAGVTQSPTHLIKTRGQQVTLRCSPISGHKSVSWYQQVLGQGPQFIFQYYEKEERGRGNFPDRFSARQFPNYSSELNVNALLLGDSALYLCASSFGIGSPLHFGNGTRLTVT.